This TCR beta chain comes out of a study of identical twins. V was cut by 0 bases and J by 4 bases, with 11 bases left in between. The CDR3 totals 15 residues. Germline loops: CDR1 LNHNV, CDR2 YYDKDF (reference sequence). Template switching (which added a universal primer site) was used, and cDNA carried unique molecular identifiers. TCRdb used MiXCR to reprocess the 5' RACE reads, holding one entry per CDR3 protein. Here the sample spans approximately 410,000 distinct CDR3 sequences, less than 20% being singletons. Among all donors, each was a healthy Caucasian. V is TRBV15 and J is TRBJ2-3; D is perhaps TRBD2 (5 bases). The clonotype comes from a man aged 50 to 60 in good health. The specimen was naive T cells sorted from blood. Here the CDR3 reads CATSREGFGADTQYF. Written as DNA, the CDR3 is TGTGCCACCAGCAGAGAGGGGTTCGGGGCAGATACGCAGTATTTT.